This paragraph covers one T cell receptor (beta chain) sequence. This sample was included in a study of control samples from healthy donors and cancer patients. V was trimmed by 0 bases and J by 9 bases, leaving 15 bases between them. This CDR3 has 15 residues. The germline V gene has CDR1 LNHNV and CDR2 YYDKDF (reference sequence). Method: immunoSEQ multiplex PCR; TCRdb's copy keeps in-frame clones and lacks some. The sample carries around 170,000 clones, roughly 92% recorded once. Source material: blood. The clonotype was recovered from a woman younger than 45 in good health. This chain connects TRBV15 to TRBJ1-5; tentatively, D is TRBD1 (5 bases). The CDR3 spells CATSRETGKGLPQHF. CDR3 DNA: TGTGCCACCAGCAGAGAAACTGGGAAGGGACTGCCCCAGCATTTT. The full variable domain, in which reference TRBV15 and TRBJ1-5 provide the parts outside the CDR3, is DAMVIQNPRYQVTQFGKPVTLSCSQTLNHNVMYWYQQKSSQAPKLLFHYYDKDFNNEADTPDNFQSRRPNTSFCFLDIRSPGLGDTAMYLCATSRETGKGLPQHFGDGTRLSIL.